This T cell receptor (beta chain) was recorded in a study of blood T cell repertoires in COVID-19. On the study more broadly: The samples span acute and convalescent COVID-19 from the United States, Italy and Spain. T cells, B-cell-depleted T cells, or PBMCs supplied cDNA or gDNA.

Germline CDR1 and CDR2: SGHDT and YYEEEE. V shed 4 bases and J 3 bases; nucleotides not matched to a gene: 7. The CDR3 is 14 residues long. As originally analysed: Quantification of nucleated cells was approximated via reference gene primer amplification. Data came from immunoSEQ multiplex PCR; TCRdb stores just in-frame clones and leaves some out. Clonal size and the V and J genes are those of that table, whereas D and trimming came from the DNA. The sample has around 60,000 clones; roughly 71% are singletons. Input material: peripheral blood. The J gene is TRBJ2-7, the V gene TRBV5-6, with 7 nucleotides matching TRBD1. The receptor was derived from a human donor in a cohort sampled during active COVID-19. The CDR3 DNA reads TGTGCCAGCAGCAGGAGGACAGGAAACTACGAGCAGTACTTC. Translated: CASSRRTGNYEQYF.